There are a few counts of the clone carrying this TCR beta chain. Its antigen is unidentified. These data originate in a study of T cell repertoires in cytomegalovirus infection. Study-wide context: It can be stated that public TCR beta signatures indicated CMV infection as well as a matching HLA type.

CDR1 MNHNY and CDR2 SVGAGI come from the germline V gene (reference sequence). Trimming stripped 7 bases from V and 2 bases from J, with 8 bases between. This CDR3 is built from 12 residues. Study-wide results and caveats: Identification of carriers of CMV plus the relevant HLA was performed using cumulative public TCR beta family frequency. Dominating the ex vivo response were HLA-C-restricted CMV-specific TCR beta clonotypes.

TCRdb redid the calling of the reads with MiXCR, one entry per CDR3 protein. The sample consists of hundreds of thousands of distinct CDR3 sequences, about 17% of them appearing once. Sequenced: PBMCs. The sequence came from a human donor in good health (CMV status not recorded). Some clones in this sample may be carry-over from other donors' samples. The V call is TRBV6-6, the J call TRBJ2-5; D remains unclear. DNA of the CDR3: TGTGCCAGCACAGTATCACAAGAGACCCAGTACTTC. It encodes CASTVSQETQYF.